This T cell receptor beta chain was sequenced in a study of T cell responses to AZD1222 COVID-19 vaccine. Study observations and caveats: Repertoire sampling occurred only after the peak T cell response. Targets within unmutated variant regions were reportedly found for nearly half of spike-specific TCRs. White British people made up most donors, females outnumbered males, and clonal diversity was possibly underestimated.

V lost 5 bases and J lost 6, with 19 bases in between. Germline V gene sequence: CDR1 SGHVS, CDR2 FNYEAQ. The CDR3 has 16 amino acids. Both about-4-week and about-12-week second-dose recipients were combined. The table came from immunoSEQ multiplex PCR; TCRdb's copy has only in-frame clones and leaves some out. The data contain 110,000 to 150,000 clones, approximately 91% of them singletons. About this clone: Its antigen is still unknown.

This chain connects TRBV7-6 to TRBJ2-2; D remains ambiguous. The clonotype was recovered from an adult who received the AZD1222 COVID-19 vaccine. The source was peripheral blood, collected 28 days after the second AZD1222 dose. The CDR3 protein is CASSSPRTLGPGELFF. For the CDR3, the DNA is TGTGCCAGCAGCAGCCCCCGCACATTAGGTCCCGGGGAGCTGTTTTTT.